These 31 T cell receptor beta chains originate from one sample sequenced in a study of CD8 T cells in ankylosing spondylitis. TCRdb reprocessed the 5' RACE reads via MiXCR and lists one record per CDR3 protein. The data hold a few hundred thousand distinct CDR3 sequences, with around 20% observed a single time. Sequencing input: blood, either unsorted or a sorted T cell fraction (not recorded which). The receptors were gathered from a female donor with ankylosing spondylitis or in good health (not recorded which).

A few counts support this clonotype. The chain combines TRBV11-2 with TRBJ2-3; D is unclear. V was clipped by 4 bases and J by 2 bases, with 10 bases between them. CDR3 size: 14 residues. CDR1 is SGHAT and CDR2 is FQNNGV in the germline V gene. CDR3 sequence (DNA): TGTGCCAGCAGCTCACGGGCCTTCACAGATACGCAGTATTTT. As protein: CASSSRAFTDTQYF. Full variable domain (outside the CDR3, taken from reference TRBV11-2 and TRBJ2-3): EAGVAQSPRYKIIEKRQSVAFWCNPISGHATLYWYQQILGQGPKLLIQFQNNGVVDDSQLPKDRFSAERLKGVDSTLKIQPAKLEDSAVYLCASSSRAFTDTQYFGPGTRLTVL.

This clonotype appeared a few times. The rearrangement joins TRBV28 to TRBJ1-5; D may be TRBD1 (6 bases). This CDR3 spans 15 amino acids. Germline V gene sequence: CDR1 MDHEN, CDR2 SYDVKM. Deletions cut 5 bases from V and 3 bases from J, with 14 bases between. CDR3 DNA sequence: TGTGCCAGCAGTGCGCGCAGGGGATTCAATCAGCCCCAGCATTTT. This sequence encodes CASSARRGFNQPQHF.

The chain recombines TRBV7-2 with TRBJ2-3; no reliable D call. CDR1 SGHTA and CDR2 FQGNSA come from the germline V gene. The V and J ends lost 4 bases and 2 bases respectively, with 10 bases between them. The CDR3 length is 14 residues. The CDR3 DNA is TGTGCCAGCAGCTGGACCCGGCCCACAGATACGCAGTATTTT. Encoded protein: CASSWTRPTDTQYF.

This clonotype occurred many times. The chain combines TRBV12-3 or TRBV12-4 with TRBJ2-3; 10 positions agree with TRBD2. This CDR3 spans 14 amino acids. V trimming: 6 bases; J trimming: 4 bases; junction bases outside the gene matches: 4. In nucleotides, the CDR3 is TGTGCCAGCAGCCCCGGACTAGCGGCAGATACGCAGTATTTT. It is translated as CASSPGLAADTQYF.

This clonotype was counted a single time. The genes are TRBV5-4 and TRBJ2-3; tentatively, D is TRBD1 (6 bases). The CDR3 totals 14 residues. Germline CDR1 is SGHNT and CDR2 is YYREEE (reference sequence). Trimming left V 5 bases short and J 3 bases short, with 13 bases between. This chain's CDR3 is CASSFGQLTDTQYF. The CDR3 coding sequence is TGTGCCAGCAGTTTTGGACAGCTGACAGATACGCAGTATTTT.

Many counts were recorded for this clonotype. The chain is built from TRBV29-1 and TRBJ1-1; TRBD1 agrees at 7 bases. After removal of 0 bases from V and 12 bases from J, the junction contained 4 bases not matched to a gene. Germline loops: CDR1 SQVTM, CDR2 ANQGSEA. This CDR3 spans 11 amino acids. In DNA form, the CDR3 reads TGCAGCGTTGAAGAAACAGGGGAAACTTTCTTT. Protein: CSVEETGETFF.

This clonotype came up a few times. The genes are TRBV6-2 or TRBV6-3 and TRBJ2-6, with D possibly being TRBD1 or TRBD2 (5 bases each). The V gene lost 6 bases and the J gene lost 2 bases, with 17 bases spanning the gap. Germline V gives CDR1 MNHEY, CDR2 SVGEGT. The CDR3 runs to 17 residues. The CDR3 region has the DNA TGTGCCAGCAGCCCCCGGGGCACCACCCCTGGGGCCAACGTCCTGACTTTC. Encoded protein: CASSPRGTTPGANVLTF.

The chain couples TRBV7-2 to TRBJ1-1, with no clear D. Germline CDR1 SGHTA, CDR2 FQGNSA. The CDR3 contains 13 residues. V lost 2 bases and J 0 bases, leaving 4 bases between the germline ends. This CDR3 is CASSLWLNTEAFF. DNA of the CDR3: TGTGCCAGCAGCTTATGGTTGAACACTGAAGCTTTCTTT.

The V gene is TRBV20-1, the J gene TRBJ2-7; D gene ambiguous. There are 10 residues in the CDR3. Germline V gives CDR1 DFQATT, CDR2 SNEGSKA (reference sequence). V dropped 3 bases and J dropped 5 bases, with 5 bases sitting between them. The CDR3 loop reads CSASRHEQYF. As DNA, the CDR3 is TGCAGTGCTAGTCGACACGAGCAGTACTTC.

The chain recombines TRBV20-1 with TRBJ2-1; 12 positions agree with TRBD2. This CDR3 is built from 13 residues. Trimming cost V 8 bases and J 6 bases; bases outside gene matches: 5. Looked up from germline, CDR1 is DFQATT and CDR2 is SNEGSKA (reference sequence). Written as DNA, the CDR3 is TGCAGTTCTACTAGCGGGAGGTTCAATGAGCAGTTCTTC. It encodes CSSTSGRFNEQFF.

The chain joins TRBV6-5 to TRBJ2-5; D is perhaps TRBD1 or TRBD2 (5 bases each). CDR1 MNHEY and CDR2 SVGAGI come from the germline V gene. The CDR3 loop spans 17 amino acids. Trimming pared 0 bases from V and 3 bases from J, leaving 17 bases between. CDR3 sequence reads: CASSYSFLEGREETQYF. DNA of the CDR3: TGTGCCAGCAGTTACTCTTTCCTAGAGGGGCGGGAAGAGACCCAGTACTTC.

The chain's CDR3 is CATSKGGGNQPQHF. CDR3 in DNA: TGTGCCACCAGTAAGGGGGGAGGCAATCAGCCCCAGCATTTT. The rearrangement uses TRBV24-1 and TRBJ1-5; perhaps TRBD1 as D (6 bases). The germline CDR1 and CDR2 sequences are KGHDR and SFDVKD. The CDR3 is 14 amino acids. V was shortened by 6 bases and J by 2 bases, with 10 bases between the two germline ends.

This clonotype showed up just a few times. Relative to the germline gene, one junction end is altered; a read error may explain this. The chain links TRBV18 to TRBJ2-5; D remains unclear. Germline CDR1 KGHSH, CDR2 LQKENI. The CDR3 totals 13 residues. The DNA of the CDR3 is TGTGCCAGTTCACAAGGGTCAGCAGAGACCCAGTACTTC. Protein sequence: CASSQGSAETQYF.

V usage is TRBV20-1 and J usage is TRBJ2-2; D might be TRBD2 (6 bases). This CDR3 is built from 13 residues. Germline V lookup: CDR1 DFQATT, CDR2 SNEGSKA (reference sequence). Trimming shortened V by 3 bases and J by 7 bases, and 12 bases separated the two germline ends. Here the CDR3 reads CSASPGAYGELFF. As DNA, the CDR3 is TGCAGTGCTAGTCCGGGAGCTTACGGGGAGCTGTTTTTT.

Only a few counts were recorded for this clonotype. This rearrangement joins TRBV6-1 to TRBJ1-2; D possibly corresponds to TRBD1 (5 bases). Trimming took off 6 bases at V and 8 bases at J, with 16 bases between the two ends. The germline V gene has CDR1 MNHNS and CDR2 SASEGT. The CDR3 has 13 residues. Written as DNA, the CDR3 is TGTGCCAGCAGCCGGGGGTCGGGCTCAGGCTACACCTTC. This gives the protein CASSRGSGSGYTF.

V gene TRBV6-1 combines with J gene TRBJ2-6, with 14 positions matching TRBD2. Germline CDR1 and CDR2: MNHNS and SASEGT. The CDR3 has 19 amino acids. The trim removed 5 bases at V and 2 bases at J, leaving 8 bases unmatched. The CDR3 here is CASSKTGTSGGPGANVLTF. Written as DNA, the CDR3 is TGTGCCAGCAGTAAAACCGGGACTAGCGGGGGACCTGGGGCCAACGTCCTGACTTTC.

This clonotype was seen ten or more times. The CDR3 DNA reads as TGCAGTGCCCACACTAGCGGAGGCAGGAATACGCAGTATTTT. Translation gives CSAHTSGGRNTQYF. This chain links TRBV20-1 with TRBJ2-3; 8 nucleotides match TRBD2. The CDR3 covers 14 residues. The trim removed 6 bases at V and 7 bases at J, leaving 12 bases unmatched. Germline values: CDR1 DFQATT, CDR2 SNEGSKA (reference sequence).

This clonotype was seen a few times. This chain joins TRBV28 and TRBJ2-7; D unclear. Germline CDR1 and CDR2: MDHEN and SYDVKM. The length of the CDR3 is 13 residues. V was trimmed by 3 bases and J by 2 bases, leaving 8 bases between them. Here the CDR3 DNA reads TGTGCCAGCAGTTTCCGGATCGCCTACGAGCAGTACTTC. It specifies CASSFRIAYEQYF.

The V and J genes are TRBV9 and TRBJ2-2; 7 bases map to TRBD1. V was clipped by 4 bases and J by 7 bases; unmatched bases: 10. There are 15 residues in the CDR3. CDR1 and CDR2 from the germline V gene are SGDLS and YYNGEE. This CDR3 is CASSLIQGNGGELFF. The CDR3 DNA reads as TGTGCCAGCAGCCTTATACAGGGGAATGGCGGGGAGCTGTTTTTT.

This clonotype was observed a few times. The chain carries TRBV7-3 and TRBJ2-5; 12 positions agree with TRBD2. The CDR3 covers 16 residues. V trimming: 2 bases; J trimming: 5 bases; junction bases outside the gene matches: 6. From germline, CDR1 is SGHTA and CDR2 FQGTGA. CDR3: CASSLRGLAGYETQYF. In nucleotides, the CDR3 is TGTGCCAGCAGCTTACGGGGACTAGCGGGTTACGAGACCCAGTACTTC.

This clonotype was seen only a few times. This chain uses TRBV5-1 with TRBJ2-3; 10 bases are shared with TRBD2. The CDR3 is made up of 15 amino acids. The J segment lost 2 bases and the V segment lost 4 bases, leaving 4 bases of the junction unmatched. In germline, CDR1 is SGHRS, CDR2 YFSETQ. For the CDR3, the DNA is TGCGCCAGCAGCGTTAGCGGGAGGAACACAGATACGCAGTATTTT. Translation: CASSVSGRNTDTQYF.

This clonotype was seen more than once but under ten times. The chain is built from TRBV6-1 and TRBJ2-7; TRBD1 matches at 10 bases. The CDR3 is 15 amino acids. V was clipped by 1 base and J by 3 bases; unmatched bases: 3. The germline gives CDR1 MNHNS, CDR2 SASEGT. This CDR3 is CASSEVDRGIYEQYF. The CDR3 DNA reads TGTGCCAGCAGTGAAGTGGACAGGGGGATCTACGAGCAGTACTTC.

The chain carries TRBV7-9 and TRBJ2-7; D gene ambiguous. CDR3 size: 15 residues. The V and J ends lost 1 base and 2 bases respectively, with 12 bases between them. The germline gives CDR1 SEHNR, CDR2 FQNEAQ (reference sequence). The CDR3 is CASSLGGSSAYEQYF. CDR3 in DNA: TGTGCCAGCAGCTTAGGAGGCTCCTCCGCCTACGAGCAGTACTTC. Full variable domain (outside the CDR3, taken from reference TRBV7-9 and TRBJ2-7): DTGVSQNPRHKITKRGQNVTFRCDPISEHNRLYWYRQTLGQGPEFLTYFQNEAQLEKSRLLSDRFSAERPKGSFSTLEIQRTEQGDSAMYLCASSLGGSSAYEQYFGPGTRLTVT.

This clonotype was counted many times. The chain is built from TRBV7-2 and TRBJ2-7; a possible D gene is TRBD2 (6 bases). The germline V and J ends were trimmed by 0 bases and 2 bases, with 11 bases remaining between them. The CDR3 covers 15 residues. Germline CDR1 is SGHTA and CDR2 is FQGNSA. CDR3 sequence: CASSLAGGSTYEQYF. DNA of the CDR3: TGTGCCAGCAGCTTAGCCGGAGGGTCCACCTACGAGCAGTACTTC.

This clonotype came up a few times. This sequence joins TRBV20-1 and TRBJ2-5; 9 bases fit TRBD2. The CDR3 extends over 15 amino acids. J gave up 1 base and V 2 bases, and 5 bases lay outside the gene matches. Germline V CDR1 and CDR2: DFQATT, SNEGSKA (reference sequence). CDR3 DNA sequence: TGCAGTGCTAGACCTGGACTAGCGACCCAAGAGACCCAGTACTTC. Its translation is CSARPGLATQETQYF.

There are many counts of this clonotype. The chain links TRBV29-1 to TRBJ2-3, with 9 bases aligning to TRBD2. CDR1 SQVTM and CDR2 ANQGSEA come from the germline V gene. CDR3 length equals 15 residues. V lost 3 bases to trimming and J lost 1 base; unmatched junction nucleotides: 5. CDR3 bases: TGCAGCGTTGATGATGGCGGGGGGGGCACAGATACGCAGTATTTT. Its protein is CSVDDGGGGTDTQYF.

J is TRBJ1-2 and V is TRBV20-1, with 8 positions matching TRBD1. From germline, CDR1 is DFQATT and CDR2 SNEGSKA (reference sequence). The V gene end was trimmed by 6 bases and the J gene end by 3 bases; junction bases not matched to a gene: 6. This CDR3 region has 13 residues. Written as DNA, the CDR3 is TGCAGTGCCGAGGACAGGGCGGACTATGGCTACACCTTC. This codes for CSAEDRADYGYTF.

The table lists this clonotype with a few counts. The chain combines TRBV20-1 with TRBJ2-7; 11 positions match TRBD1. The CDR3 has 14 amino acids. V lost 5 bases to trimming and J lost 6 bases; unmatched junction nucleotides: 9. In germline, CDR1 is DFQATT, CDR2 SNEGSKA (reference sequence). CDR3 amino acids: CSAWDRGSVGEQYF. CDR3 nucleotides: TGCAGTGCTTGGGACAGGGGGTCGGTTGGCGAGCAGTACTTC.

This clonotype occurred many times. The CDR3 is CASRSGSTDTQYF. The CDR3 nucleotides read TGTGCCAGCAGGAGCGGTAGCACAGATACGCAGTATTTT. The genes are TRBV6-1 and TRBJ2-3, with D tentatively TRBD2 (5 bases). The CDR3 has 13 residues. Germline loops: CDR1 MNHNS, CDR2 SASEGT. Trimming left V 6 bases short and J 0 bases short, with 7 bases between.

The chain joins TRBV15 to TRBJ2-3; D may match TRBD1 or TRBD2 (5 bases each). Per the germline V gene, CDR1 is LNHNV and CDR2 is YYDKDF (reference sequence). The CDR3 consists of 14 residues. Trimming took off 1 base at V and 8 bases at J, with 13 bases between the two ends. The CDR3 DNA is TGTGCCACCAGCAGAGGAGGGAGCCAGGGTACGCAGTATTTT. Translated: CATSRGGSQGTQYF.

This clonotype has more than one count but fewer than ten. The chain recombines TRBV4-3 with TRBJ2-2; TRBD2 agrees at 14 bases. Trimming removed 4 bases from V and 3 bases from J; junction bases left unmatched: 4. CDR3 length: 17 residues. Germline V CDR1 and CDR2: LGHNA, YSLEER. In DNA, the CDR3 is TGCGCCAGCAGCCGACGACTAGCGGGAGGGCACACCGGGGAGCTGTTTTTT. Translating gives CASSRRLAGGHTGELFF.